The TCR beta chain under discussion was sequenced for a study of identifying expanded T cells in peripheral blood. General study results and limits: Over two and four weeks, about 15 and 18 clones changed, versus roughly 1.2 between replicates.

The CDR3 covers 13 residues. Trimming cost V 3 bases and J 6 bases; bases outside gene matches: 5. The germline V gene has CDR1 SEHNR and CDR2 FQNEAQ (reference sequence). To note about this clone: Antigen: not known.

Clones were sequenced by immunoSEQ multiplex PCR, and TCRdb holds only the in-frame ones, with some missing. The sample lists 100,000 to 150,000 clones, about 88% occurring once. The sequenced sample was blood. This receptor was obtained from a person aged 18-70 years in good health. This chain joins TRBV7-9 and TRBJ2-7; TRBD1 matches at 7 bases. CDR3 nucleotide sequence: TGTGCCAGCAGCTTGACAACAGGGGTCGAGCAGTACTTC. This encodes CASSLTTGVEQYF.